The next 30 T cell receptor beta chains were all read from a single sample in a study of technical replicates of blood from a handful of donors. Clones were sequenced by immunoSEQ multiplex PCR, and TCRdb holds only the in-frame ones, with some missing. The table shows over 75,000 clones, with almost 96% occurring only once. Sequencing was performed on T cells isolated from PBMCs. Receptors originate from a human donor in good health.

This chain joins TRBV10-1 and TRBJ2-1; TRBD2 matches 9 bases. J gave up 10 bases and V 2 bases, and 12 bases lay outside the gene matches. CDR1 WNHNN and CDR2 SYGVQD come from the germline V gene (reference sequence). The CDR3 spans 16 residues. CDR3 sequence (DNA): TGCGCCAGCAGTGAGCGCCTAGCGGGGCTATCGGGAGAGCAGTTCTTC. This codes for CASSERLAGLSGEQFF.

This chain uses TRBV28 with TRBJ2-3; TRBD2 agrees at 10 bases. The CDR3 consists of 14 residues. Losses at the gene ends were 2 bases for V and 4 bases for J; bases not matched to a gene: 0. Germline V lookup: CDR1 MDHEN, CDR2 SYDVKM. The DNA for the CDR3 is TGTGCCAGCAGTTTACTAGCGGGAGCAGATACGCAGTATTTT. Amino acids: CASSLLAGADTQYF.

CDR3 residues: CASSYRTGGRDTEAFF. In DNA, the CDR3 is TGCGCCAGCAGCTATCGGACAGGGGGCAGGGACACTGAAGCTTTCTTT. J is TRBJ1-1 and V is TRBV5-1; 11 nucleotides line up with TRBD1. From germline, CDR1 is SGHRS and CDR2 YFSETQ. The CDR3 sequence is 16 residues long. Losses at the gene ends were 3 bases for V and 3 bases for J; bases not matched to a gene: 7.

This rearrangement joins TRBV5-1 to TRBJ1-3; D is perhaps TRBD1 (5 bases). Germline values: CDR1 SGHRS, CDR2 YFSETQ. V gave up 1 base and J gave up 3 bases, with 8 bases separating them. The CDR3 has 14 residues. The CDR3 bases are TGCGCCAGCAGCTTGATCACAGGTGGAAACACCATATATTTT. It translates to CASSLITGGNTIYF.

V gene TRBV5-1 combines with J gene TRBJ2-3, with D possibly matching TRBD2 (6 bases). The V end lost 4 bases, the J end lost 2 bases, and 23 bases lay between the germline ends. The CDR3 length is 18 residues. Per germline, CDR1 SGHRS and CDR2 YFSETQ. This CDR3 is CASSINLLSGRITDTQYF. The CDR3 DNA is TGCGCCAGCAGCATAAATCTCCTTAGCGGCAGGATCACAGATACGCAGTATTTT.

This chain joins TRBV6-6 and TRBJ1-2, with D possibly being TRBD1 (6 bases). CDR3 length equals 13 residues. V lost 6 bases and J 8 bases, leaving 16 bases between the germline ends. Per the germline V gene, CDR1 is MNHNY and CDR2 is SVGAGI (reference sequence). The CDR3: CASSPLQQGGYTF. For the CDR3, the DNA is TGTGCCAGCAGCCCACTCCAACAGGGAGGCTACACCTTC.

V gene TRBV18 combines with J gene TRBJ2-3; 10 nucleotides line up with TRBD1. Germline V gene lookup returns CDR1 KGHSH and CDR2 LQKENI. The CDR3 spans 15 residues. V trimming: 4 bases; J trimming: 4 bases; junction bases outside the gene matches: 5. CDR3 residues: CASSLTGQGPDTQYF. The CDR3 bases are TGTGCCAGCTCACTAACGGGACAGGGGCCAGATACGCAGTATTTT.

The gene calls are TRBV12-5 and TRBJ2-3; no firm D call. The germline gives CDR1 LGHNT, CDR2 FRNRAP. Between the trimmed V and J ends, which lost 6 bases and 6 bases, there was a span of 16 bases. The CDR3 has 14 amino acids. CDR3 DNA sequence: TGTGCTAGTGGACTTGGGTCCGAGGCGGATACGCAGTATTTT. This gives the protein CASGLGSEADTQYF.

The J gene is TRBJ2-7, the V gene TRBV5-1; 7 bases are shared with TRBD1. The germline CDR1 and CDR2 sequences are SGHRS and YFSETQ. The ends lost 3 bases at V and 0 bases at J; junction bases unmatched: 6. The CDR3 runs 15 residues. The CDR3 DNA sequence: TGCGCCAGCAGCTCCGAGACAGGGAGCTCCTACGAGCAGTACTTC. It specifies CASSSETGSSYEQYF.

This chain joins TRBV5-1 and TRBJ1-4; unclear D gene. V lost 1 base and J lost 0, with 16 bases in between. Germline V CDR1 and CDR2: SGHRS, YFSETQ. This CDR3 region has 18 residues. The CDR3 here is CASSLWGIRETTNEKLFF. CDR3 DNA sequence: TGCGCCAGCAGCTTGTGGGGAATAAGGGAGACAACTAATGAAAAACTGTTTTTT.

In regard to this clone: Other DNA sequences in the same sample also yield this CDR3. The V gene is TRBV19, the J gene TRBJ2-7, with 7 bases matching TRBD2. Germline CDR1 LNHDA, CDR2 SQIVND (reference sequence). The CDR3 has 14 amino acids. The trim removed 2 bases at V and 4 bases at J, leaving 5 bases unmatched. CDR3 coding DNA: TGTGCCAGTAGTATAACGGGGGGAAGTTACGAGCAGTACTTC. It yields the protein CASSITGGSYEQYF.

The chain has TRBV7-9 and TRBJ2-7; tentatively, D is TRBD2 (6 bases). Trimming cost V 0 bases and J 3 bases, with 12 bases left between them. This CDR3 region has 15 residues. The germline CDR1 and CDR2 sequences are SEHNR and FQNEAQ (reference sequence). The CDR3 region has the DNA TGTGCCAGCAGCTTAGCACCGCGCGGGGACTACGAGCAGTACTTC. This sequence encodes CASSLAPRGDYEQYF.

The chain couples TRBV5-4 to TRBJ2-2, with 10 bases matching TRBD2. V was pared by 3 bases and J by 7 bases, with 6 bases of the junction left unmatched. Germline V CDR1 and CDR2: SGHNT, YYREEE (reference sequence). This CDR3 contains 15 residues. The CDR3 region is CASSSTRTSGGELFF. In DNA form, the CDR3 reads TGTGCCAGCAGCTCAACTCGGACTAGCGGCGGGGAGCTGTTTTTT. The whole variable domain, remainder taken from reference TRBV5-4 and TRBJ2-2, is ETGVTQSPTHLIKTRGQQVTLRCSSQSGHNTVSWYQQALGQGPQFIFQYYREEENGRGNFPPRFSGLQFPNYSSELNVNALELDDSALYLCASSSTRTSGGELFFGEGSRLTVL.

V is TRBV19 and J is TRBJ1-1; D not resolved. The V and J ends lost 9 bases and 11 bases respectively, with 16 bases between them. CDR1 and CDR2 (germline): LNHDA, SQIVND (reference sequence). The CDR3 length is 11 residues. The CDR3 loop reads CASKFYEAAFF. In DNA form, the CDR3 reads TGTGCCAGCAAGTTCTACGAGGCTGCTTTCTTT.

The chain joins TRBV7-8 to TRBJ2-1, with D unresolved. The V gene's germline CDR1 is SGHVS and CDR2 FQNEAQ. Trimming removed 4 bases at V and 5 bases at J, with 15 bases between. CDR3 length equals 15 residues. The CDR3 DNA sequence: TGTGCCAGCAGCTGGTTAGCAGAACCCCACAATGAGCAGTTCTTC. It translates to CASSWLAEPHNEQFF.

The V gene is TRBV18, the J gene TRBJ2-5, with D perhaps TRBD1 (5 bases). The CDR3 is made up of 15 amino acids. Trimming pared 3 bases from V and 2 bases from J, leaving 13 bases between. Germline CDR1 is KGHSH and CDR2 is LQKENI. This CDR3 reads CASSPTTELQETQYF. CDR3 DNA sequence: TGTGCCAGCTCACCGACGACAGAACTTCAAGAGACCCAGTACTTC.

This rearrangement joins TRBV30 to TRBJ2-7, with 9 bases that match TRBD1. V was pared by 1 base and J by 5 bases, with 6 bases of the junction left unmatched. The CDR3 length is 14 residues. Germline lookup yields CDR1 GTSNPN and CDR2 SVGIG (reference sequence). The CDR3, as DNA: TGTGCCTGGAGTGCAGGACAGGGGTGGAACGAGCAGTACTTC. Translated, it gives CAWSAGQGWNEQYF.

This clone showed up just once. The chain uses TRBV28 and TRBJ2-1; 11 nucleotides line up with TRBD2. The V gene end was trimmed by 5 bases and the J gene end by 6 bases; junction bases not matched to a gene: 12. This CDR3 region has 17 residues. Germline CDR1 MDHEN, CDR2 SYDVKM. The CDR3 bases are TGTGCCAGCAGTCCCCAAATAGCGGGAGGGCGAGGCAATGAGCAGTTCTTC. Translating it yields CASSPQIAGGRGNEQFF.

The chain carries TRBV7-6 and TRBJ2-1; perhaps TRBD2 as D (6 bases). The germline V gene has CDR1 SGHVS and CDR2 FNYEAQ. V was pared by 5 bases and J by 3 bases, with 17 bases between. This CDR3 comprises 16 residues. The CDR3 loop is CASSPRRGEDYNEQFF. The CDR3 DNA follows: TGTGCCAGCAGCCCGCGAAGAGGGGAGGACTACAATGAGCAGTTCTTC. The complete variable domain, with remaining parts taken from reference TRBV7-6 and TRBJ2-1, reads GAGVSQSPRYKVTKRGQDVALRCDPISGHVSLYWYRQALGQGPEFLTYFNYEAQQDKSGLPNDRFSAERPEGSISTLTIQRTEQRDSAMYRCASSPRRGEDYNEQFFGPGTRLTVL.

The V gene is TRBV9, the J gene TRBJ1-2; D gene uncertain. Germline assignment: CDR1 SGDLS and CDR2 YYNGEE. CDR3 length: 13 amino acids. Trimming took off 4 bases at V and 8 bases at J, with 15 bases between the two ends. CDR3 sequence: CASSPPGLEGYTF. The DNA for the CDR3 is TGTGCCAGCAGCCCTCCGGGGTTGGAGGGCTACACCTTC.

The J gene is TRBJ2-5, the V gene TRBV21-1; the table's D gene call, TRBD1, was not cross checked with the DNA. TRBV21-1 represents a pseudogene. This CDR3 has 20 amino acids. This CDR3 reads CASSTIPTRKKCPGQETQYF. The CDR3 DNA follows: TGTGCCAGCAGCACTATACCGACAAGGAAGAAGTGCCCTGGCCAAGAGACCCAGTACTTC.

The rearrangement uses TRBV5-1 and TRBJ2-5, with TRBD2 matching over 9 bases. The V gene's germline CDR1 is SGHRS and CDR2 YFSETQ. The CDR3 loop spans 15 amino acids. V lost 2 bases and J lost 9; bases outside the gene matches: 11. CDR3 coding DNA: TGCGCCAGCAGCTTCCTAGCGGGATACAGGAGGCCCCAGTACTTC. Amino acids: CASSFLAGYRRPQYF.

This chain uses TRBV19 with TRBJ1-1; a weak D match, TRBD1 (6 bases). Germline CDR1 is LNHDA and CDR2 is SQIVND (reference sequence). Deletions cut 5 bases from V and 8 bases from J, with 15 bases between. The CDR3 spans 13 residues. CDR3 protein: CASSPQGRGEAFF. In nucleotides, the CDR3 is TGTGCCAGTAGTCCACAGGGAAGGGGGGAAGCTTTCTTT. Combining the CDR3 with reference TRBV19 and TRBJ1-1 gives the whole variable domain DGGITQSPKYLFRKEGQNVTLSCEQNLNHDAMYWYRQDPGQGLRLIYYSQIVNDFQKGDIAEGYSVSREKKESFPLTVTSAQKNPTAFYLCASSPQGRGEAFFGQGTRLTVV.

This chain joins TRBV5-6 and TRBJ2-5; 10 bases are shared with TRBD2. With the DNA end fitting TRBJ2-7 better, the J assignment may be wrong. The CDR3 is 16 amino acids. Germline lookup yields CDR1 SGHDT and CDR2 YYEEEE. The CDR3 bases are TGTGCCAGCAGCTGGTTCACAGCGGGAGGGACCTACGAGCAGTACTTC. It translates to CASSWFTAGGTYEQYF.

This clone appeared once. The chain couples TRBV5-1 to TRBJ1-5; D not certain. This CDR3 has 14 amino acids. V lost 0 bases and J 4 bases, leaving 8 bases between the germline ends. From germline, CDR1 is SGHRS and CDR2 YFSETQ. In nucleotides, the CDR3 is TGCGCCAGCAGCTTGGACAGCCCAAATCAGCCCCAGCATTTT. Translating it yields CASSLDSPNQPQHF.

J is TRBJ1-5 and V is TRBV4-1; 9 nucleotides line up with TRBD1. The CDR3 extends over 17 amino acids. Germline V gene data show CDR1 as MGHRA and CDR2 as YSYEKL. With 6 bases clipped from V and 0 bases from J, the junction kept 9 bases outside the gene matches. The CDR3 sequence: CASSPGQGGLSNQPQHF. The CDR3, as DNA: TGCGCCAGCAGTCCGGGACAGGGAGGCCTTAGCAATCAGCCCCAGCATTTT.

This sequence joins TRBV18 and TRBJ1-1, with D uncertain. This CDR3 has 12 amino acids. V dropped 3 bases and J dropped 3 bases, with 5 bases sitting between them. The germline CDR1 and CDR2 sequences are KGHSH and LQKENI. CDR3 DNA: TGTGCCAGCTCACCTCGGTACACTGAAGCTTTCTTT. Translated, it gives CASSPRYTEAFF.

The chain is built from TRBV5-1 and TRBJ1-1; a possible D gene is TRBD1 (5 bases). The CDR3 sequence is 14 residues long. Per germline, CDR1 SGHRS and CDR2 YFSETQ. V lost 1 base and J 5 bases, leaving 12 bases between the germline ends. The CDR3 region is CASSLFAGGTEAFF. The CDR3 DNA follows: TGCGCCAGCAGCTTGTTCGCTGGGGGGACTGAAGCTTTCTTT.

The chain uses TRBV6-1 and TRBJ1-2; the D gene is possibly TRBD1 (5 bases). Germline CDR1 MNHNS, CDR2 SASEGT. The CDR3 has 14 residues. The ends were cut back, 3 bases at V and 4 bases at J, with 12 bases in the middle. The DNA of the CDR3 is TGTGCCAGCAGTGATTTGCAGGGCGTCTATGGCTACACCTTC. It yields the protein CASSDLQGVYGYTF.

The rearrangement uses TRBV6-5 and TRBJ2-5; the D gene is possibly TRBD1 (5 bases). Trimming pared 6 bases from V and 5 bases from J, leaving 7 bases between. The CDR3 extends over 11 amino acids. The germline V gene encodes CDR1 MNHEY and CDR2 SVGAGI. The CDR3 region is CASRAGETQYF. The CDR3 DNA reads TGTGCCAGCAGGGCAGGGGAGACCCAGTACTTC.